The 32 T cell receptor beta chains in this list originate from one sample, sequenced in a study of vaccination and CD4 T cells after COVID-19. The sample's treatment: roughly ten-day PBMC culture with coronavirus spike peptide pools or control peptides (ViraFEST assay). These receptors have no known antigen. Sequenced with the Oncomine TCR Beta short-read assay was DNA taken from cultured CD4+ T cells. TCRdb recomputed calls from the PCR reads with MiXCR, one row per CDR3 protein. The sample includes 7,000 to 10,000 distinct CDR3 sequences, over 70% seen only once; the top ten take over 25%. Sample: CD4+ T cells from blood, cultured in vitro. The origin of the receptors is a human donor who had recovered from COVID-19.

This clonotype was detected once. This chain connects TRBV20-1 to TRBJ1-6; D gene uncertain. V was clipped by 3 bases and J by 7 bases, with 10 bases between them. The CDR3 totals 13 residues. Germline V lookup: CDR1 DFQATT, CDR2 SNEGSKA (reference sequence). The CDR3 nucleotides are TGCAGTGCTAGTAGGGATGCCAATTCACCCCTCCACTTT. Protein sequence: CSASRDANSPLHF.

V gene TRBV2 combines with J gene TRBJ2-7; 8 bases fit TRBD2. The CDR3 is 12 amino acids. CDR1 and CDR2 from the germline V gene are SNHLY and FYNNEI. Trimming took 7 bases from V and 4 from J; bases not matched to a gene: 3. CDR3 sequence reads: CASMEREYEQYF. In DNA, the CDR3 is TGTGCCAGCATGGAGCGGGAGTACGAGCAGTACTTC. The complete variable domain, with remaining parts taken from reference TRBV2 and TRBJ2-7, reads EPEVTQTPSHQVTQMGQEVILRCVPISNHLYFYWYRQILGQKVEFLVSFYNNEISEKSEIFDDQFSVERPDGSNFTLKIRSTKLEDSAMYFCASMEREYEQYFGPGTRLTVT.

The chain employs TRBV20-1 and TRBJ1-6, with D possibly being TRBD1 (6 bases). The CDR3 length is 14 residues. With 0 bases removed from V and 7 bases from J, the gap between germline ends came to 10 bases. Germline V gene lookup returns CDR1 DFQATT and CDR2 SNEGSKA (reference sequence). The CDR3, as DNA: TGCAGTGCTAGAGAGGGCAGGGGCAATTCACCCCTCCACTTT. Translation: CSAREGRGNSPLHF.

The chain carries TRBV19 and TRBJ1-1, with a weak D call TRBD1 (5 bases). Germline values: CDR1 LNHDA, CDR2 SQIVND (reference sequence). CDR3 length: 17 amino acids. CDR3: CGLRDVAGRKAATEAFF. Written as DNA, the CDR3 is TGTGGACTGAGGGATGTGGCAGGGCGGAAAGCAGCCACTGAAGCTTTCTTT.

The V gene is TRBV27, the J gene TRBJ1-5; D is possibly TRBD1 (6 bases). Per the germline V gene, CDR1 is MNHEY and CDR2 is SMNVEV (reference sequence). The CDR3 consists of 15 residues. V lost 6 bases and J 2 bases, leaving 14 bases between the germline ends. CDR3 amino acids: CASSRGTEGNQPQHF. The DNA of the CDR3 is TGTGCCAGCAGCAGGGGAACCGAGGGCAATCAGCCCCAGCATTTT.

The chain's CDR3 is CSARDWREPTLSYNEQFF. The CDR3 region has the DNA TGCAGTGCTAGAGATTGGAGGGAGCCCACCTTATCCTACAATGAGCAGTTCTTC. The gene calls are TRBV20-1 and TRBJ2-1; a possible D gene is TRBD2 (6 bases). CDR3 length: 18 amino acids. Germline V CDR1 and CDR2: DFQATT, SNEGSKA (reference sequence). Trimming took 0 bases from V and 1 from J, leaving 19 bases between them.

The rearrangement joins TRBV28 to TRBJ1-6, with 11 nucleotides matching TRBD1. Germline loops: CDR1 MDHEN, CDR2 SYDVKM. The CDR3 has 16 amino acids. V trimming: 2 bases; J trimming: 5 bases; junction bases outside the gene matches: 2. Written as DNA, the CDR3 is TGTGCCAGCAGTTTAGGACAGGGGGCAGATAATTCACCCCTCCACTTT. It encodes CASSLGQGADNSPLHF.

The chain recombines TRBV20-1 with TRBJ2-5; 8 positions agree with TRBD2. The CDR3 has 15 amino acids. With V trimmed by 3 bases and J by 2 bases, 8 bases remained unmatched. Germline V CDR1 and CDR2: DFQATT, SNEGSKA (reference sequence). The CDR3 is CSARIGGGRQETQYF. The DNA of the CDR3 is TGCAGTGCTAGGATCGGGGGGGGGCGACAAGAGACCCAGTACTTC.

The V and J genes are TRBV30 and TRBJ2-7; tentatively, D is TRBD2 (6 bases). This CDR3 has 14 amino acids. Trimming shortened V by 4 bases and J by 1 base, and 14 bases separated the two germline ends. CDR1 is GTSNPN, CDR2 SVGIG, per germline (reference sequence). CDR3 nucleotide sequence: TGTGCCTGGACCGGGAGAATCGATTCCTACGAGCAGTACTTC. This gives the protein CAWTGRIDSYEQYF.

The chain couples TRBV19 to TRBJ1-2, with 7 positions matching TRBD1. This CDR3 contains 14 residues. The germline CDR1 and CDR2 sequences are LNHDA and SQIVND (reference sequence). The junction had 6 bases not matched to a gene; V was cut back by 6 bases and J by 2 bases. The CDR3 reads CASSRQGANYGYTF. The DNA of the CDR3 is TGTGCCAGTAGCCGACAGGGAGCGAACTATGGCTACACCTTC.

V usage is TRBV10-1 and J usage is TRBJ2-1; 14 positions match TRBD2. The CDR3 is 15 residues long. Trimming took 11 bases from V and 8 from J; bases not matched to a gene: 11. Per the germline V gene, CDR1 is WNHNN and CDR2 is SYGVQD (reference sequence). DNA of the CDR3: TGCGCCGGCCGGGCGACTAGCGGGAGGGTCGATGAGCAGTTCTTC. The encoded protein is CAGRATSGRVDEQFF.

The chain joins TRBV7-2 to TRBJ2-1, with D perhaps being TRBD1 or TRBD2 (5 bases each). The length of the CDR3 is 16 residues. CDR1 is SGHTA and CDR2 is FQGNSA in the germline V gene. The ends were cut back, 8 bases at V and 0 bases at J, with 17 bases in the middle. CDR3 sequence (DNA): TGTGCCAGCGGGCTCGGGGCTCCTCCCTCCTACAATGAGCAGTTCTTC. This sequence encodes CASGLGAPPSYNEQFF.

The gene calls are TRBV20-1 and TRBJ2-7; 9 bases are shared with TRBD1. The length of the CDR3 is 12 residues. J lost 6 bases, V lost 6 bases, and 6 bases had no gene match. CDR1 is DFQATT, CDR2 SNEGSKA, per germline (reference sequence). The DNA of the CDR3 is TGCAGTGCAACAGGGGGCGGGGCCGAGCAGTACTTC. Encoded protein: CSATGGGAEQYF.

The J gene is TRBJ1-5, the V gene TRBV28, with D unclear. This CDR3 contains 13 residues. V was pared by 7 bases and J by 2 bases, with 9 bases between. The germline V gene has CDR1 MDHEN and CDR2 SYDVKM. The CDR3 sequence: CASTDGGNQPQHF. CDR3 bases: TGTGCCAGCACAGATGGGGGCAATCAGCCCCAGCATTTT.

This clonotype has just a few counts. The chain is built from TRBV2 and TRBJ2-7; 9 bases line up with TRBD1. The CDR3 has 14 amino acids. The trim removed 8 bases at V and 6 bases at J, leaving 11 bases unmatched. Germline values: CDR1 SNHLY, CDR2 FYNNEI. The CDR3 DNA sequence: TGTGCCAGCTGTCAAAGGACAGGGGCTCGCGAGCAGTACTTC. The encoded protein is CASCQRTGAREQYF.

The V call is TRBV18, the J call TRBJ1-6; TRBD1 is a possible D gene (5 bases). Germline loops: CDR1 KGHSH, CDR2 LQKENI. Trimming pared 5 bases from V and 7 bases from J, leaving 6 bases between. The CDR3 runs 12 residues. The CDR3 DNA sequence: TGTGCCAGCTCAGGGGGAAATTCACCCCTCCACTTT. As protein: CASSGGNSPLHF.

In this sample, this clonotype turned up once. This chain joins TRBV7-2 and TRBJ1-1; a possible D gene is TRBD1 (5 bases). V lost 3 bases, J lost 1 base, and 9 bases lay in between. The germline V gene encodes CDR1 SGHTA and CDR2 FQGNSA. This CDR3 is 14 amino acids long. CDR3 residues: CASSFNRRNTEAFF. As DNA, the CDR3 is TGTGCCAGCAGCTTTAACAGGCGGAACACTGAAGCTTTCTTT.

This clonotype was detected only a few times. This chain joins TRBV28 and TRBJ1-5; D perhaps matches TRBD1 (6 bases). V gave up 7 bases and J gave up 6 bases, with 13 bases separating them. CDR1 and CDR2 from the germline V gene are MDHEN and SYDVKM. The CDR3 is made up of 13 amino acids. The CDR3 loop reads CASNLQGGQPQHF. CDR3 DNA sequence: TGTGCCAGCAATCTACAGGGTGGTCAGCCCCAGCATTTT.

CDR3 protein: CASSQDRVQPQHF. In nucleotides, the CDR3 is TGTGCCAGCAGCCAAGACAGGGTTCAGCCCCAGCATTTT. The V gene is TRBV3-1, the J gene TRBJ1-5, with a tentative D call TRBD1 (5 bases). CDR3 size: 13 residues. The germline V gene has CDR1 LGHDT and CDR2 YNNKEL (reference sequence). V dropped 0 bases and J dropped 6 bases, with 6 bases sitting between them. The whole variable domain, remainder taken from reference TRBV3-1 and TRBJ1-5, is DTAVSQTPKYLVTQMGNDKSIKCEQNLGHDTMYWYKQDSKKFLKIMFSYNNKELIINETVPNRFSPKSPDKAHLNLHINSLELGDSAVYFCASSQDRVQPQHFGDGTRLSIL.

The J gene is TRBJ2-1, the V gene TRBV11-3; TRBD2 matches 7 bases. With 1 base clipped from V and 7 bases from J, the junction kept 10 bases outside the gene matches. This CDR3 spans 16 amino acids. CDR1 and CDR2 (germline): SGHNT, YENEEA. The CDR3: CASSLAGSGKENEQFF. The CDR3 DNA sequence: TGTGCCAGCAGCTTAGCGGGCAGCGGGAAGGAGAATGAGCAGTTCTTC.

The genes are TRBV20-1 and TRBJ2-7; 10 positions agree with TRBD2. The V gene end was trimmed by 2 bases and the J gene end by 3 bases; junction bases not matched to a gene: 7. Germline CDR1 and CDR2: DFQATT and SNEGSKA (reference sequence). The CDR3 totals 15 residues. The CDR3 sequence is CSARTGLAEDYEQYF. CDR3 coding DNA: TGCAGTGCTAGAACAGGACTAGCGGAGGACTACGAGCAGTACTTC.

The V call is TRBV18, the J call TRBJ2-5; D may be TRBD1 or TRBD2 (5 bases each). The V gene lost 8 bases and the J gene lost 7 bases, with 20 bases spanning the gap. The germline gives CDR1 KGHSH, CDR2 LQKENI. This CDR3 is 14 amino acids long. The CDR3 spells CASTQPTGTPTQYF. The CDR3 nucleotides read TGTGCCAGCACACAGCCGACGGGGACCCCGACCCAGTACTTC.

The chain recombines TRBV6-1 with TRBJ1-1; D perhaps matches TRBD1 (5 bases). V lost 7 bases and J 6 bases, leaving 15 bases between the germline ends. CDR1 MNHNS and CDR2 SASEGT come from the germline V gene. The CDR3 extends over 13 amino acids. CDR3: CASILPGGAEAFF. DNA of the CDR3: TGTGCCAGCATCCTTCCAGGAGGGGCTGAAGCTTTCTTT.

The J gene is TRBJ1-1, the V gene TRBV7-8, with D maybe TRBD1 (6 bases). V lost 5 bases, J lost 0 bases, and 19 bases lay in between. From germline, CDR1 is SGHVS and CDR2 FQNEAQ. The CDR3 totals 17 residues. CDR3 sequence reads: CASSPPTGRSMNTEAFF. CDR3 in DNA: TGTGCCAGCAGCCCCCCGACAGGTCGAAGCATGAACACTGAAGCTTTCTTT.

The chain carries TRBV6-1 and TRBJ1-2, with D possibly TRBD1 on 5 matching bases. The V gene's germline CDR1 is MNHNS and CDR2 SASEGT. The CDR3 length is 15 residues. Trimming cost V 7 bases and J 4 bases, with 19 bases left between them. The CDR3 region is CASKYEGGVTYGYTF. The CDR3 DNA is TGTGCCAGCAAGTACGAGGGAGGGGTTACCTATGGCTACACCTTC.

J is TRBJ1-5 and V is TRBV15, with D possibly TRBD1 on 5 matching bases. CDR3 length: 15 amino acids. The ends were cut back, 3 bases at V and 3 bases at J, with 12 bases in the middle. Germline V gene lookup returns CDR1 LNHNV and CDR2 YYDKDF (reference sequence). For the CDR3, the DNA is TGTGCCACCAGCAGTTGGACATTGATCAATCAGCCCCAGCATTTT. Translated: CATSSWTLINQPQHF.

The chain recombines TRBV20-1 with TRBJ1-6, with a weak D call TRBD1 (5 bases). V dropped 6 bases and J dropped 8 bases, with 17 bases sitting between them. Germline V gene lookup returns CDR1 DFQATT and CDR2 SNEGSKA (reference sequence). The CDR3 sequence is 14 residues long. The CDR3 DNA follows: TGCAGTGCACCGACAGTAGGAGGGGATTCACCCCTCCACTTT. Amino acid sequence: CSAPTVGGDSPLHF.

This sequence joins TRBV2 and TRBJ2-2; tentatively, D is TRBD2 (5 bases). V was shortened by 1 base and J by 5 bases, with 5 bases between the two germline ends. CDR3 size: 13 residues. Looked up from germline, CDR1 is SNHLY and CDR2 is FYNNEI. CDR3 sequence reads: CASSEGGTGELFF. The DNA of the CDR3 is TGTGCCAGCAGTGAAGGCGGGACCGGGGAGCTGTTTTTT.

This clonotype was seen more than once but under ten times. The J gene is TRBJ2-3, the V gene TRBV20-1; 12 bases are a match to TRBD2. Germline assignment: CDR1 DFQATT and CDR2 SNEGSKA (reference sequence). The CDR3 length is 14 residues. Trimming at V came to 0 bases and at J to 11 bases, leaving 6 bases not matched to a gene. The CDR3 loop is CSARDGLAGNKQYF. The CDR3 DNA reads TGCAGTGCTAGAGACGGACTAGCGGGAAATAAGCAGTATTTT.

This clonotype appeared once. V usage is TRBV6-1 and J usage is TRBJ2-4; D may be TRBD1 or TRBD2 (5 bases each). The length of the CDR3 is 13 residues. In germline, CDR1 is MNHNS, CDR2 SASEGT. V was clipped by 4 bases and J by 9 bases, with 13 bases between them. The CDR3 is CASSVRDDGIQYF. CDR3 DNA sequence: TGTGCCAGCAGTGTACGGGACGACGGCATTCAGTACTTC.

The CDR3 spells CASSDPGREGYTF. For the CDR3, the DNA is TGTGCCAGCAGTGATCCCGGGAGGGAGGGCTACACCTTC. J is TRBJ1-2 and V is TRBV6-1; D is undetermined. V was cut by 3 bases and J by 8 bases, with 13 bases left in between. The germline CDR1 and CDR2 sequences are MNHNS and SASEGT. This CDR3 is 13 amino acids long.

The chain combines TRBV27 with TRBJ2-3; 13 bases are a match to TRBD2. Germline CDR1 is MNHEY and CDR2 is SMNVEV (reference sequence). The CDR3 sequence is 17 residues long. Trimming removed 2 bases from V and 4 bases from J; junction bases left unmatched: 6. The CDR3 nucleotides are TGTGCCAGCAGTTTAGGATGGGGGACTAGCGGGGCAGATACGCAGTATTTT. This encodes CASSLGWGTSGADTQYF.